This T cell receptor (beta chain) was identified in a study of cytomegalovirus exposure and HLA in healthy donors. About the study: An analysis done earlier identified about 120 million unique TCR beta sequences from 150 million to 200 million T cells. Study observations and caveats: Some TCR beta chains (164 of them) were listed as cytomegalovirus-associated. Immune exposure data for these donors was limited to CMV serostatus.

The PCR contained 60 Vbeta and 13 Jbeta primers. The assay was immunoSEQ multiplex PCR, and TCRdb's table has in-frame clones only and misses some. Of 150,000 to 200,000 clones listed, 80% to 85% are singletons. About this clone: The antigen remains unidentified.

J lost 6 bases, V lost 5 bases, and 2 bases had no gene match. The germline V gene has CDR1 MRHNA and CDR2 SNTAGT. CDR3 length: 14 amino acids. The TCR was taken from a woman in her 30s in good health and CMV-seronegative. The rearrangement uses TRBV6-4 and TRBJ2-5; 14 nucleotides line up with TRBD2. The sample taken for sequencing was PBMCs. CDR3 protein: CASSRTSGRKTQYF. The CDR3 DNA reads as TGTGCCAGCAGTCGGACTAGCGGGAGGAAGACCCAGTACTTC.